Listed here are 20 T cell receptor beta chains from one sample, sequenced in a study of cytomegalovirus exposure and HLA in healthy donors. The PCR made use of 60 Vbeta and 13 Jbeta primers. TCRdb keeps only in-frame clones here, not all; method: immunoSEQ multiplex PCR. The sample has 150,000 to 200,000 clones, 60% to 85% seen once. The specimen was PBMCs. The receptors shown here come from a female donor in good health and CMV-seronegative.

The CDR3 here is CASSQEASGARGRFF. The CDR3 nucleotides read TGCGCCAGCAGCCAAGAGGCTAGCGGGGCGCGGGGTAGGTTCTTC. The rearrangement joins TRBV4-3 to TRBJ2-1, with 9 positions matching TRBD2. Germline CDR1 is LGHNA and CDR2 is YSLEER. CDR3 length: 15 residues. V lost 0 bases to trimming and J lost 15 bases; unmatched junction nucleotides: 12.

The chain couples TRBV9 to TRBJ2-7; 7 bases map to TRBD1. This CDR3 region has 17 residues. From germline, CDR1 is SGDLS and CDR2 YYNGEE. The ends lost 0 bases at V and 1 base at J; junction bases unmatched: 10. The CDR3 loop reads CASSVGSAGTASYEQYF. In nucleotides, the CDR3 is TGTGCCAGCAGCGTAGGATCCGCCGGGACAGCTTCCTACGAGCAGTACTTC.

The chain uses TRBV27 and TRBJ1-2; TRBD1 aligns across 9 bases. Germline CDR1 reads MNHEY; CDR2 reads SMNVEV (reference sequence). The J segment lost 3 bases and the V segment lost 6 bases, leaving 5 bases of the junction unmatched. The CDR3 has 14 amino acids. CDR3 nucleotide sequence: TGTGCCAGCAGCCTACAGGGGGCCCACTATGGCTACACCTTC. Protein: CASSLQGAHYGYTF.

The CDR3 coding sequence is TGTGCCAGCAGCTTAGCGGGGACAGCAAACACTGAAGCTTTCTTT. Translated, it gives CASSLAGTANTEAFF. The gene calls are TRBV7-3 and TRBJ1-1; 7 bases line up with TRBD1. The CDR3 runs 15 residues. Losses at the gene ends were 2 bases for V and 2 bases for J; bases not matched to a gene: 5. Germline-derived CDR1 and CDR2 are SGHTA and FQGTGA.

In its sample, this clone was seen a few times. This sequence joins TRBV29-1 and TRBJ1-2; 8 bases are shared with TRBD1. CDR1 and CDR2 (germline): SQVTM, ANQGSEA. The V segment lost 3 bases and the J segment 4 bases; nucleotides outside the gene matches: 7. CDR3 length: 14 amino acids. The DNA of the CDR3 is TGCAGCGTTGAGGACAGGGCTTTTTCCTATGGCTACACCTTC. Translated, it gives CSVEDRAFSYGYTF.

The CDR3 reads CASSLAPGPNTGELFF. CDR3 in DNA: TGCGCCAGCAGCTTGGCTCCAGGGCCCAACACCGGGGAGCTGTTTTTT. The chain links TRBV5-1 to TRBJ2-2; D might be TRBD1 (5 bases). The ends were cut back, 0 bases at V and 2 bases at J, with 11 bases in the middle. CDR1 SGHRS and CDR2 YFSETQ come from the germline V gene. This CDR3 contains 16 residues.

The gene calls are TRBV9 and TRBJ2-2; 8 bases line up with TRBD2. This CDR3 region has 15 residues. After removal of 4 bases from V and 6 bases from J, the junction contained 8 bases not matched to a gene. CDR1 and CDR2 from the germline V gene are SGDLS and YYNGEE. This chain's CDR3 is CASSLLGRAAGELFF. As DNA, the CDR3 is TGTGCCAGCAGCCTCCTCGGGAGGGCGGCCGGGGAGCTGTTTTTT. The full variable domain, completed using reference TRBV9 and TRBJ2-2, is DSGVTQTPKHLITATGQRVTLRCSPRSGDLSVYWYQQSLDQGLQFLIQYYNGEERAKGNILERFSAQQFPDLHSELNLSSLELGDSALYFCASSLLGRAAGELFFGEGSRLTVL.

V usage is TRBV6-5 and J usage is TRBJ2-2; TRBD2 agrees at 7 bases. Germline trimming cut 5 bases from V and 4 bases from J; bases unmatched to any gene: 7. This CDR3 contains 15 residues. Germline CDR1 is MNHEY and CDR2 is SVGAGI. CDR3 DNA sequence: TGTGCCAGCAGTCATGGCGGGAGTATCACCGGGGAGCTGTTTTTT. Translating gives CASSHGGSITGELFF.

This chain uses TRBV28 with TRBJ2-7, with D maybe TRBD1 (6 bases). V was shortened by 5 bases and J by 2 bases, with 16 bases between the two germline ends. The CDR3 covers 15 residues. Germline loops: CDR1 MDHEN, CDR2 SYDVKM. The CDR3 DNA sequence: TGTGCCAGCAGTCCGGCGAGACAGGCAGCCTACGAGCAGTACTTC. This encodes CASSPARQAAYEQYF.

The genes are TRBV4-1 and TRBJ2-7; the match to TRBD1 covers 7 bases. There are 15 residues in the CDR3. J gave up 0 bases and V 1 base, and 3 bases lay outside the gene matches. The germline gives CDR1 MGHRA, CDR2 YSYEKL. In nucleotides, the CDR3 is TGCGCCAGCAGCCAAGTACGGGACAGCTCCTACGAGCAGTACTTC. It yields the protein CASSQVRDSSYEQYF.

The chain carries TRBV28 and TRBJ2-3; TRBD2 agrees at 9 bases. The germline V gene has CDR1 MDHEN and CDR2 SYDVKM. This CDR3 comprises 17 residues. J gave up 2 bases and V 6 bases, and 12 bases lay outside the gene matches. The CDR3 region has the DNA TGTGCCAGCAGCCTTCTTAGCGGGAGCGCTAACACAGATACGCAGTATTTT. Translated, it gives CASSLLSGSANTDTQYF.

The genes are TRBV9 and TRBJ2-2, with 11 nucleotides matching TRBD1. There are 17 residues in the CDR3. Germline CDR1 reads SGDLS; CDR2 reads YYNGEE. V dropped 0 bases and J dropped 4; count of bases not matched to a gene: 5. The CDR3 here is CASSVGGQGAVTGELFF. The CDR3 bases are TGTGCCAGCAGCGTAGGCGGACAGGGGGCTGTCACCGGGGAGCTGTTTTTT.

This chain uses TRBV11-2 with TRBJ2-5; 10 nucleotides agree with TRBD2. The CDR3 totals 15 residues. Germline V gene data show CDR1 as SGHAT and CDR2 as FQNNGV. V was pared by 5 bases and J by 4 bases, with 7 bases of the junction left unmatched. CDR3 nucleotide sequence: TGTGCCAGCAGCCCTACGGCTAGCGGGGGAGAGACCCAGTACTTC. Protein sequence: CASSPTASGGETQYF.

The chain joins TRBV5-4 to TRBJ1-5; D is unresolved. V was trimmed by 3 bases and J by 7 bases, leaving 8 bases between them. The germline V gene encodes CDR1 SGHNT and CDR2 YYREEE (reference sequence). The CDR3 loop spans 12 amino acids. CDR3 sequence (DNA): TGTGCCAGCAGCTGGCCGGGACAGCCCCAGCATTTT. Translation gives CASSWPGQPQHF.

The rearrangement links TRBV28 to TRBJ2-7; 8 positions agree with TRBD2. V shed 3 bases, J shed 1 base, and the junction held 5 bases outside the gene matches. From germline, CDR1 is MDHEN and CDR2 SYDVKM. CDR3 length equals 15 residues. CDR3 residues: CASSLAGGRSYEQYF. For the CDR3, the DNA is TGTGCCAGCAGTTTGGCGGGAGGTAGGTCCTACGAGCAGTACTTC.

This chain joins TRBV4-2 and TRBJ1-1; D remains ambiguous. Germline V gives CDR1 LGHNA, CDR2 YNFKEQ. The CDR3 is made up of 18 amino acids. Trimming stripped 7 bases from V and 0 bases from J, with 24 bases between. The CDR3: CASTNPRRGAQMNTEAFF. The CDR3 DNA follows: TGTGCCAGCACCAACCCGAGGAGAGGTGCCCAAATGAACACTGAAGCTTTCTTT.

This sequence joins TRBV10-3 and TRBJ1-1; a weak D match, TRBD1 (6 bases). This CDR3 region has 13 residues. CDR1 and CDR2 (germline): ENHRY, SYGVKD. V lost 7 bases to trimming and J lost 1 base, with 10 bases between them. The CDR3 coding sequence is TGTGCCATCATTGGGGGCCCGAACACTGAAGCTTTCTTT. Its protein is CAIIGGPNTEAFF.

This sequence joins TRBV9 and TRBJ2-7, with TRBD2 matching over 9 bases. Germline CDR1 is SGDLS and CDR2 is YYNGEE. This CDR3 region has 16 residues. J lost 3 bases, V lost 3 bases, and 10 bases had no gene match. The CDR3 nucleotides are TGTGCCAGCAGCGAAGGGGTAGCGGGGGACCACTACGAGCAGTACTTC. This codes for CASSEGVAGDHYEQYF.

The genes are TRBV7-6 and TRBJ2-3; 7 bases line up with TRBD1. The CDR3 length is 13 residues. V gave up 5 bases and J gave up 4 bases; unmatched junction bases: 3. The V gene's germline CDR1 is SGHVS and CDR2 FNYEAQ. This CDR3 reads CASSSQGADTQYF. CDR3 nucleotides: TGTGCCAGCAGCAGTCAGGGGGCAGATACGCAGTATTTT.

This clone was seen a single time. CDR3 sequence: CASSFRLAGADTQYF. CDR3 in DNA: TGTGCCAGCAGCTTCAGACTAGCGGGGGCAGATACGCAGTATTTT. This chain connects TRBV7-6 to TRBJ2-3; 12 bases fit TRBD2. V trimming: 3 bases; J trimming: 4 bases; junction bases outside the gene matches: 2. This CDR3 comprises 15 residues. Germline CDR1 and CDR2: SGHVS and FNYEAQ.